This TCR beta chain was retrieved from a study of T-cell reconstitution after alpha-beta-depleted transplantation in children. Unique molecular identifiers were incorporated during preparation of the TCRbeta library. One entry per CDR3 protein results from TCRdb running MiXCR on the PCR reads. The data show about 980,000 distinct CDR3 sequences, around 30% seen once. This clonotype showed up many times. V lost 0 bases, J lost 1 base, and 8 bases lay in between. Germline assignment: CDR1 DFQATT and CDR2 SNEGSKA (reference sequence). The CDR3 has 14 residues. This chain links TRBV20-1 with TRBJ2-3; D may correspond to TRBD1 or TRBD2 (5 bases each). The TCR was taken from a boy under two years old who had a stem cell transplant for SCID, so the T cells may come from the graft donor. Source: PBMCs, mostly from graft donor cells, taken 360 days after TCRalphabeta/CD19-depleted stem cell transplant. The CDR3 spells CSARDQGRTDTQYF. The CDR3, as DNA: TGCAGTGCTAGAGATCAGGGACGCACAGATACGCAGTATTTT.